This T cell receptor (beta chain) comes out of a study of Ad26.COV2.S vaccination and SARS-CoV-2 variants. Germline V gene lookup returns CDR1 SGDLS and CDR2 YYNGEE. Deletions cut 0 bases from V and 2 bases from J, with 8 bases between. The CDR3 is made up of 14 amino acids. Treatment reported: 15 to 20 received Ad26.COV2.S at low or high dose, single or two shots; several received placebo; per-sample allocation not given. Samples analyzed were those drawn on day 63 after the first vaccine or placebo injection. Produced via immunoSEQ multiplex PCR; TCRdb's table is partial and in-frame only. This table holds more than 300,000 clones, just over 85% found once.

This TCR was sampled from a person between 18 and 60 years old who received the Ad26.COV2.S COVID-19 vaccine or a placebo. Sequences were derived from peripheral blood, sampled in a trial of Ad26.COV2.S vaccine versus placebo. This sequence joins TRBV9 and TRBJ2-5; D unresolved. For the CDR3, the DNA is TGTGCCAGCAGCGTAGATACAGCTCAAGAGACCCAGTACTTC. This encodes CASSVDTAQETQYF.